The sequence of this TCR beta chain was determined in a study of shared clonotypes between healthy human individuals. Authors' methods: Filtering of immunoSEQ junctional sequences could not match full-length read filtering. Libraries were prepared by immunoSEQ multiplex PCR; TCRdb keeps only in-frame clonotypes and omits some of them. V and J calls plus clone size are reproduced from that table; the DNA served to infer D and trimming. This table has millions of clones, approximately 94% appearing once. The naive CD8 fraction comprised CD45RO-negative cells positively selected for CCR7 and excluded terminally differentiated effector memory CD45RA+ cells. Germline-derived CDR1 and CDR2 are SGHRS and YFSETQ. This CDR3 comprises 16 residues. With V trimmed by 0 bases and J by 8 bases, 11 bases remained unmatched.

The specimen sequenced was naive CD8+ T cells sorted from blood. This receptor was obtained from a man younger than 35 in good health. The chain links TRBV5-1 to TRBJ2-1; 7 positions agree with TRBD1. The DNA of the CDR3 is TGCGCCAGCAGCTTGGGTTTGTTTGATAGGGGGCATGAGCAGTTCTTC. Protein: CASSLGLFDRGHEQFF.